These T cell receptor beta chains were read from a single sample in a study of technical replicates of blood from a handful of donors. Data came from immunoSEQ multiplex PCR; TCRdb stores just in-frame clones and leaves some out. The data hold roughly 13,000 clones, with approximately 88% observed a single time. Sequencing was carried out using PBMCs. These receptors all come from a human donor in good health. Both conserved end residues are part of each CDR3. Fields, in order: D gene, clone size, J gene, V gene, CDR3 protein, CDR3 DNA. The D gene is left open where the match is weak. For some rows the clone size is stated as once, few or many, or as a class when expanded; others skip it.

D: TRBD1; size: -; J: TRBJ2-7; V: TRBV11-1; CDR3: CASSSGQGTYEQYF; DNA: TGTGCCAGCAGTTCGGGACAGGGGACCTACGAGCAGTACTTC
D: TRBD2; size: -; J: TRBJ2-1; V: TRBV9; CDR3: CASSGTSGRVGGEQFF; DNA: TGTGCCAGCAGCGGGACTAGCGGGAGGGTGGGGGGTGAGCAGTTCTTC
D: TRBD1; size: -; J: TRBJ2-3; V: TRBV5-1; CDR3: CASSLDSGGVDTQYF; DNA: TGCGCCAGCAGCTTGGATTCAGGGGGTGTGGATACGCAGTATTTT
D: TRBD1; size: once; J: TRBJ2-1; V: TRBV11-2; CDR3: CASSSQGASSYNEQFF; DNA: TGTGCCAGCAGCTCTCAGGGGGCCTCCTCGTACAATGAGCAGTTCTTC
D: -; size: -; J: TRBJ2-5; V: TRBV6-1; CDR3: CASSGTLGARETQYF; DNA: TGTGCCAGCAGTGGTACTCTAGGTGCACGGGAGACCCAGTACTTC
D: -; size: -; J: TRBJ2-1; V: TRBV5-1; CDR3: CASSFSGAYNEQFF; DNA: TGCGCCAGCAGCTTCTCGGGGGCCTACAATGAGCAGTTCTTC
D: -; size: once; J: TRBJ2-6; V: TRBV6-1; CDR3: CASRLSHSGANVLTF; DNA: TGTGCCAGCAGATTGAGCCATTCTGGGGCCAACGTCCTGACTTTC
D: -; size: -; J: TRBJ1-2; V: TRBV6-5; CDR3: CASSSPGTPPNYGYTF; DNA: TGTGCCAGCAGTTCGCCAGGGACACCCCCTAACTATGGCTACACCTTC
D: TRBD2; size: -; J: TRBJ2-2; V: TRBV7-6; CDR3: CASSAPLSSGSPAGELFF; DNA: TGTGCCAGCAGCGCACCCCTCTCTAGCGGGAGCCCCGCCGGGGAGCTGTTTTTT
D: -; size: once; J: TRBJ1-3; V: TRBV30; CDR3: CAWILRTSGNTIYF; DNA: TGTGCCTGGATCCTAAGGACATCTGGAAACACCATATATTTT
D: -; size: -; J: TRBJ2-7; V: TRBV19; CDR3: CASSIGGKTYEQYF; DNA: TGTGCCAGTAGTATTGGGGGGAAGACCTACGAGCAGTACTTC
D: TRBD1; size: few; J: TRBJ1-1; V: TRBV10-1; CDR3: CASRSGTGSTEAFF; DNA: TGCGCCAGCAGATCCGGGACAGGGAGCACTGAAGCTTTCTTT
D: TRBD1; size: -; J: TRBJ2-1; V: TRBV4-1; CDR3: CASSWDRGNEQFF; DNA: TGCGCCAGCAGCTGGGACAGGGGGAATGAGCAGTTCTTC
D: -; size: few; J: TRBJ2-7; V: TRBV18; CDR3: CASSPKGPYEQYF; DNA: TGTGCCAGCTCACCTAAGGGGCCCTACGAGCAGTACTTC
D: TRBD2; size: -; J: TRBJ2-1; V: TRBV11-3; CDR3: CASSTGLAYNEQFF; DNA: TGTGCCAGCAGCACGGGACTAGCTTACAATGAGCAGTTCTTC
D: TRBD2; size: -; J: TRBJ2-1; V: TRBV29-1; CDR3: CSVEGTSGQSSYNEQFF; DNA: TGCAGCGTGGAAGGGACTAGCGGGCAGAGCTCCTACAATGAGCAGTTCTTC
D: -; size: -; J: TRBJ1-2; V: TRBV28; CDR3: CASSSSTMNYGYTF; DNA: TGTGCCAGCAGTTCCAGTACAATGAACTATGGCTACACCTTC
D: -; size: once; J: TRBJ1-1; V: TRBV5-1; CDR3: CASSLGQIRVAAFF; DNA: TGCGCCAGCAGCTTGGGACAGATACGTGTGGCCGCTTTCTTT
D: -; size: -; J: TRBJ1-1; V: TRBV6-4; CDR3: CASSPSSGYSAEAFF; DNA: TGTGCCAGCAGTCCCTCAAGCGGGTATAGCGCTGAAGCTTTCTTT
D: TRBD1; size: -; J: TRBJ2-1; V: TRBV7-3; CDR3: CASSLTHGTGGGQFF; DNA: TGTGCCAGCAGCTTAACGCATGGGACAGGGGGTGGGCAGTTCTTC
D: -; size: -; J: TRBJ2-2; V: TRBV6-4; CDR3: CATQGGANTGELFF; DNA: TGTGCCACCCAGGGGGGCGCGAACACCGGGGAGCTGTTTTTT
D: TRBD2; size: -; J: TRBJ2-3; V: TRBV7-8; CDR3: CASSLLAGGADTQYF; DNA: TGTGCCAGCAGCTTACTAGCGGGAGGGGCGGATACGCAGTATTTT
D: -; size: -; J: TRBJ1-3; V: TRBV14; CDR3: CASSQDQRGTIYF; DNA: TGTGCCAGCAGCCAAGATCAACGGGGGACCATATATTTT
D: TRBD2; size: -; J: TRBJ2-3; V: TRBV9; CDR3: CASTLTSGREDTQYF; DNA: TGTGCCAGCACCCTGACTAGCGGGAGGGAGGATACGCAGTATTTT
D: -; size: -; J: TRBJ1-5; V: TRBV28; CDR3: CASRYTDQPQHF; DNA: TGTGCCAGCCGATACACAGATCAGCCCCAGCATTTT
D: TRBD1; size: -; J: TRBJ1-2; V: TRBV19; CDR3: CASSIDRGGYGYTF; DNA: TGTGCCAGTAGTATCGACAGGGGGGGCTATGGCTACACCTTC
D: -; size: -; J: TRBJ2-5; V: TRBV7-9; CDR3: CASSYQGGGRETQYF; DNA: TGTGCCAGCAGCTACCAAGGGGGGGGGAGAGAGACCCAGTACTTC